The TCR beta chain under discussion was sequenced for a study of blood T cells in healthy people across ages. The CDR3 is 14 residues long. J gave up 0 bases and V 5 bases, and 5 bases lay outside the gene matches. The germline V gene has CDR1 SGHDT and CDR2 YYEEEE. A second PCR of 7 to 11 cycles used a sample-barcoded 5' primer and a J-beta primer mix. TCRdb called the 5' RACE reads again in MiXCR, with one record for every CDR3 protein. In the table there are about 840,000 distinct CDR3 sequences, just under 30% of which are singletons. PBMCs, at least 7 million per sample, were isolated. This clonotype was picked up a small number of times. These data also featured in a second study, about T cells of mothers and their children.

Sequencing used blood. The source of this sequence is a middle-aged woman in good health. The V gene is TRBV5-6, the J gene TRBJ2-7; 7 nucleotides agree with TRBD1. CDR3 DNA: TGTGCCAGCAGGCTGGGACAGCTCTCCTACGAGCAGTACTTC. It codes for CASRLGQLSYEQYF.